The 9 T cell receptor beta chains below were found in one sample sequenced in a study of shared clonotypes between healthy human individuals (dated by TCRdb to the early 2020s). The library was produced with the immunoSEQ multiplex PCR assay. Held by TCRdb, this immuneACCESS table contains in-frame sequences only and omits some clones. Under half of the omission traces to an unresolved V gene where checked; the cause of the rest is unknown. The sample records 550,000 to 750,000 clones, about 91% of which are singletons. The ten largest clones take up about 24% of the sample. CD8 naive samples were obtained by positive selection for CCR7 among CD45RO-negative cells, yielding a CD45RA+CCR7+ population from which TemRA cells were excluded. Sequencing used naive CD8+ T cells sorted from blood. The sample's cell subset or site label, decoded: CD45RA+CCR7+. Receptor source: a man younger than 45 in good health.

The V call is TRBV7-9, the J call TRBJ2-7, with 7 bases lining up with TRBD1. The ends lost 5 bases at V and 2 bases at J; junction bases unmatched: 6. The CDR3 is 14 residues long. CDR1 SEHNR and CDR2 FQNEAQ come from the germline V gene (reference sequence). The CDR3 DNA follows: TGTGCCAGCAGCAGAAGGGACAGAACCTACGAGCAGTACTTC. This gives the protein CASSRRDRTYEQYF.

This clone was recorded a few times. The V and J genes are TRBV27 and TRBJ2-7; 7 nucleotides match TRBD2. The CDR3 spans 15 residues. In germline, CDR1 is MNHEY, CDR2 SMNVEV (reference sequence). With 5 bases clipped from V and 3 bases from J, the junction kept 10 bases outside the gene matches. The CDR3 loop is CASSSTSVAIYEQYF. For the CDR3, the DNA is TGTGCCAGCAGTAGTACTAGCGTCGCCATCTACGAGCAGTACTTC.

The chain employs TRBV5-4 and TRBJ1-4; TRBD1 aligns across 8 bases. The germline gives CDR1 SGHNT, CDR2 YYREEE (reference sequence). With V trimmed by 2 bases and J by 4 bases, 4 bases remained unmatched. The CDR3 runs to 15 residues. Here the CDR3 reads CASSFPGQVNEKLFF. The CDR3 DNA reads TGTGCCAGCAGCTTCCCGGGACAGGTTAATGAAAAACTGTTTTTT.

The gene calls are TRBV7-2 and TRBJ2-7; D remains unclear. The V end was cut by 3 bases, the J end by 2 bases, with 8 bases between. CDR1 and CDR2 (germline): SGHTA, FQGNSA. The CDR3 spans 13 residues. The CDR3 protein is CASSLGVTYEQYF. Written as DNA, the CDR3 is TGTGCCAGCAGCTTGGGCGTAACCTACGAGCAGTACTTC. Complete variable domain (other parts from reference TRBV7-2 and TRBJ2-7): GAGVSQSPSNKVTEKGKDVELRCDPISGHTALYWYRQSLGQGLEFLIYFQGNSAPDKSGLPSDRFSAERTGGSVSTLTIQRTQQEDSAVYLCASSLGVTYEQYFGPGTRLTVT.

V gene TRBV4-1 combines with J gene TRBJ2-1; D uncertain. The germline V and J ends were trimmed by 1 base and 5 bases, with 9 bases remaining between them. The CDR3 extends over 14 amino acids. The germline gives CDR1 MGHRA, CDR2 YSYEKL. CDR3 DNA sequence: TGCGCCAGCAGCCAAGGTCCCGGACACAATGAGCAGTTCTTC. Its translation is CASSQGPGHNEQFF.

The chain uses TRBV4-1 and TRBJ2-3; D not certain. This CDR3 has 13 residues. Trimming removed 2 bases at V and 3 bases at J, with 6 bases between. Germline V gene sequence: CDR1 MGHRA, CDR2 YSYEKL. The DNA for the CDR3 is TGCGCCAGCAGCCAATTCGTAACAGATACGCAGTATTTT. Protein sequence: CASSQFVTDTQYF.

This chain uses TRBV7-9 with TRBJ2-4; D perhaps matches TRBD2 (6 bases). The CDR3 spans 13 residues. Germline-derived CDR1 and CDR2 are SEHNR and FQNEAQ (reference sequence). V was clipped by 5 bases and J by 15 bases, with 20 bases between them. The CDR3 is CASSRDVAAPWYF. The CDR3 DNA reads as TGTGCCAGCAGCCGGGACGTAGCGGCGCCATGGTACTTC.

J is TRBJ2-1 and V is TRBV7-9; D is perhaps TRBD2 (7 bases). Trimming took 6 bases from V and 6 from J, leaving 18 bases between them. The CDR3 runs 15 residues. Germline CDR1 and CDR2: SEHNR and FQNEAQ (reference sequence). This CDR3 is CASSGGERGRNEQFF. For the CDR3, the DNA is TGTGCCAGCAGTGGGGGCGAGCGGGGCCGCAATGAGCAGTTCTTC.

This sequence joins TRBV11-2 and TRBJ1-1; no clear D gene. Germline-derived CDR1 and CDR2 are SGHAT and FQNNGV. The CDR3 is made up of 15 amino acids. Between the trimmed V and J ends, which lost 5 bases and 0 bases, there was a span of 13 bases. Written as DNA, the CDR3 is TGTGCCAGCAGCCATGTCTCGGGGATGAACACTGAAGCTTTCTTT. It encodes CASSHVSGMNTEAFF.